The rows below give T cell receptor beta chains drawn from one sample of a study of T cell responses to AZD1222 COVID-19 vaccine. Here immunoSEQ multiplex PCR was the method, and the copy in TCRdb shows in-frame clones only, minus some. The sample has about 140,000 clones; around nine tenths are singletons. Specimen: peripheral blood, collected on day 0 of AZD1222 vaccination. These receptors were collected from an adult in good health. CDR3s include the opening cysteine and the closing phenylalanine or tryptophan. The D gene is left open where the match is weak. Not every row has a clone size; where given, it reads once, few, many or a size class.

CDR3: CASSFSGTRTDTQYF
DNA: TGTGCCAGCAGCTTTTCCGGGACAAGGACAGATACGCAGTATTTT
J: TRBJ2-3
V: TRBV11-2
size: once
D: NA

CDR3: CASGTGASYEQYF
DNA: TGTGCCAGCGGGACAGGCGCCAGCTACGAGCAGTACTTC
J: TRBJ2-7
V: TRBV9
size: NA
D: TRBD1

CDR3: CAISESGQGASYEQYF
DNA: TGTGCCATCAGTGAGTCAGGACAGGGGGCCTCCTACGAGCAGTACTTC
J: TRBJ2-7
V: TRBV10-3
size: NA
D: TRBD1

CDR3: CASSTQTSGTDTQYF
DNA: TGCGCCAGCAGCACACAGACTAGTGGCACAGATACGCAGTATTTT
J: TRBJ2-3
V: TRBV5-1
size: few
D: NA

CDR3: CASSLGSNSNQPQHF
DNA: TGCGCCAGCAGCTTGGGAAGTAATAGCAATCAGCCCCAGCATTTT
J: TRBJ1-5
V: TRBV5-1
size: NA
D: NA

CDR3: CASSSERGTGFSPLHF
DNA: TGCGCCAGCAGCTCCGAACGGGGGACAGGGTTTTCACCCCTCCACTTT
J: TRBJ1-6
V: TRBV5-1
size: NA
D: TRBD1

CDR3: CASSQVSGTDTQYF
DNA: TGTGCCAGCAGCCAAGTTAGCGGGACAGATACGCAGTATTTT
J: TRBJ2-3
V: TRBV4-2
size: NA
D: TRBD2

CDR3: CAWGRWGSYGYTF
DNA: TGTGCCTGGGGCCGATGGGGTTCGTATGGCTACACCTTC
J: TRBJ1-2
V: TRBV30
size: NA
D: NA

CDR3: CASSLKPTTTYEQYF
DNA: TGTGCCAGCAGCTTGAAACCGACGACGACCTACGAGCAGTACTTC
J: TRBJ2-7
V: TRBV5-6
size: NA
D: NA

CDR3: CASSPHTGGGTEAFF
DNA: TGTGCCAGTAGTCCTCATACAGGGGGCGGAACTGAAGCTTTCTTT
J: TRBJ1-1
V: TRBV19
size: few
D: TRBD1

CDR3: CASSIGTASSGNTIYF
DNA: TGCGCCAGCAGCATCGGGACAGCTAGCTCTGGAAACACCATATATTTT
J: TRBJ1-3
V: TRBV5-1
size: once
D: TRBD1

CDR3: CASSRDRGYGYTF
DNA: TGTGCCAGCAGTCGTGACAGGGGGTATGGCTACACCTTC
J: TRBJ1-2
V: TRBV28
size: NA
D: TRBD1

CDR3: CASSSFRPPRANEQFF
DNA: TGTGCCAGCAGCTCCTTCAGGCCCCCAAGGGCCAATGAGCAGTTCTTC
J: TRBJ2-1
V: TRBV7-2
size: NA
D: NA

CDR3: CASSSHRPSGNNEQFF
DNA: TGTGCCAGCAGCTCCCATCGTCCTAGCGGAAACAATGAGCAGTTCTTC
J: TRBJ2-1
V: TRBV7-8
size: NA
D: TRBD2

CDR3: CASSAEGQLTLHF
DNA: TGTGCCAGTAGTGCCGAGGGGCAGCTCACCCTCCACTTT
J: TRBJ1-6
V: TRBV19
size: NA
D: NA

CDR3: CASRRVQGGTEAFF
DNA: TGCGCCAGCAGGAGAGTACAGGGCGGCACTGAAGCTTTCTTT
J: TRBJ1-1
V: TRBV5-1
size: once
D: NA

CDR3: CSVRRRGGANTGELFF
DNA: TGCAGCGTTAGAAGGAGGGGCGGGGCGAACACCGGGGAGCTGTTTTTT
J: TRBJ2-2
V: TRBV29-1
size: NA
D: NA

CDR3: CASRAGIGQGAWETQYF
DNA: TGTGCCAGCAGGGCCGGAATCGGACAGGGGGCATGGGAGACCCAGTACTTC
J: TRBJ2-5
V: TRBV28
size: NA
D: TRBD1

CDR3: CASSSHRGRTEAFF
DNA: TGTGCCAGCAGCTCACACAGGGGGCGTACTGAAGCTTTCTTT
J: TRBJ1-1
V: TRBV7-9
size: few
D: TRBD1

CDR3: CASSWAGRRAYEQYF
DNA: TGTGCCAGCAGTTGGGCGGGGAGGAGGGCCTACGAGCAGTACTTC
J: TRBJ2-7
V: TRBV27
size: NA
D: NA

CDR3: CAISESMGNSPLHF
DNA: TGTGCCATCAGTGAGTCGATGGGGAATTCACCCCTCCACTTT
J: TRBJ1-6
V: TRBV10-3
size: once
D: NA

CDR3: CASSGAMGLAAYEQYF
DNA: TGTGCCAGCAGCGGCGCCATGGGACTAGCGGCCTACGAGCAGTACTTC
J: TRBJ2-7
V: TRBV27
size: once
D: TRBD2

CDR3: CASSPRDHHNEQFF
DNA: TGTGCCAGCAGCCCCCGGGACCACCACAATGAGCAGTTCTTC
J: TRBJ2-1
V: TRBV9
size: NA
D: NA

CDR3: CAWNRGYANYGYTF
DNA: TGTGCCTGGAATAGGGGATATGCTAACTATGGCTACACCTTC
J: TRBJ1-2
V: TRBV30
size: NA
D: NA

CDR3: CASSSGRLGETQYF
DNA: TGTGCCAGCAGTAGCGGGAGGCTTGGAGAGACCCAGTACTTC
J: TRBJ2-5
V: TRBV27
size: NA
D: TRBD2

CDR3: CASSLFGINSPLHF
DNA: TGCGCCAGCAGCTTGTTCGGCATTAATTCACCCCTCCACTTT
J: TRBJ1-6
V: TRBV5-1
size: few
D: NA

CDR3: CASSSGLAGITDTQYF
DNA: TGTGCCAGCAGCTCCGGACTAGCGGGAATCACAGATACGCAGTATTTT
J: TRBJ2-3
V: TRBV11-2
size: NA
D: TRBD2

CDR3: CARQDSRGNQPQHF
DNA: TGCGCCAGACAGGATAGTAGGGGCAATCAGCCCCAGCATTTT
J: TRBJ1-5
V: TRBV5-1
size: few
D: NA

CDR3: CASSLRGQGSWTYNEQFF
DNA: TGTGCCAGCAGTTTAAGGGGACAGGGATCGTGGACTTACAATGAGCAGTTCTTC
J: TRBJ2-1
V: TRBV27
size: NA
D: TRBD1

CDR3: CATRVRGTGNTIYF
DNA: TGTGCCACCCGGGTAAGGGGAACTGGAAACACCATATATTTT
J: TRBJ1-3
V: TRBV2
size: NA
D: NA

CDR3: CASSFRALGGVSYEQYF
DNA: TGTGCCAGCAGCTTCCGGGCCCTCGGAGGGGTCTCCTACGAGCAGTACTTC
J: TRBJ2-7
V: TRBV5-5
size: NA
D: NA

CDR3: CASSRHGEQFF
DNA: TGTGCCAGCAGCCGCCACGGTGAGCAGTTCTTC
J: TRBJ2-1
V: TRBV6-2/TRBV6-3
size: once
D: NA

CDR3: CSVDRTNTEAFF
DNA: TGCAGCGTCGACAGGACGAACACTGAAGCTTTCTTT
J: TRBJ1-1
V: TRBV29-1
size: NA
D: NA

CDR3: CASSWSSDAYQETQYF
DNA: TGTGCCAGCAGTTGGTCTTCGGACGCGTACCAAGAGACCCAGTACTTC
J: TRBJ2-5
V: TRBV6-5
size: NA
D: NA

CDR3: CASSQVIPLTGELFF
DNA: TGCGCCAGCAGCCAAGTGATACCGCTCACCGGGGAGCTGTTTTTT
J: TRBJ2-2
V: TRBV4-1
size: NA
D: NA

CDR3: CAIRPGLAVYEQYF
DNA: TGTGCCATCAGGCCGGGACTAGCGGTCTACGAGCAGTACTTC
J: TRBJ2-7
V: TRBV10-3
size: NA
D: TRBD2

CDR3: CASSLTGRTGELFF
DNA: TGTGCCAGCAGCTTGACGGGGCGCACCGGGGAGCTGTTTTTT
J: TRBJ2-2
V: TRBV5-6
size: NA
D: NA

CDR3: CASSVGTFQETQYF
DNA: TGTGCCAGCAGCGTAGGAACTTTCCAAGAGACCCAGTACTTC
J: TRBJ2-5
V: TRBV9
size: NA
D: NA

CDR3: CASSEGALGYTF
DNA: TGTGCCAGTAGCGAGGGGGCATTGGGCTACACCTTC
J: TRBJ1-2
V: TRBV19
size: NA
D: TRBD1

CDR3: CASSRTWNYGYTF
DNA: TGTGCCAGCAGTCGGACATGGAACTATGGCTACACCTTC
J: TRBJ1-2
V: TRBV28
size: NA
D: NA

CDR3: CASSLERGEQYF
DNA: TGCGCCAGCAGCTTGGAGAGGGGGGAGCAGTACTTC
J: TRBJ2-7
V: TRBV5-1
size: NA
D: NA

CDR3: CASSARDSPLHF
DNA: TGTGCCAGCAGTGCCAGGGATTCACCCCTCCACTTT
J: TRBJ1-6
V: TRBV2
size: NA
D: NA

CDR3: CASSVDGYQPQHF
DNA: TGTGCCAGCAGCGTAGATGGGTATCAGCCCCAGCATTTT
J: TRBJ1-5
V: TRBV9
size: NA
D: NA

CDR3: CASSPRQGFSYEQYF
DNA: TGTGCCAGCAGCCCCCGACAGGGCTTCTCCTACGAGCAGTACTTC
J: TRBJ2-7
V: TRBV9
size: NA
D: TRBD1

CDR3: CASSLHSGREQYF
DNA: TGTGCCAGCAGTCTCCATAGCGGGCGCGAGCAGTACTTC
J: TRBJ2-7
V: TRBV28
size: NA
D: TRBD2

CDR3: CASSNTQGGYGYTF
DNA: TGTGCCAGCAGCAATACTCAGGGAGGGTATGGCTACACCTTC
J: TRBJ1-2
V: TRBV9
size: NA
D: NA

CDR3: CASSQRILSNQPQHF
DNA: TGTGCCAGCAGTCAACGTATCCTAAGCAATCAGCCCCAGCATTTT
J: TRBJ1-5
V: TRBV28
size: NA
D: NA

CDR3: CSVEIPPEPQHF
DNA: TGCAGCGTTGAAATCCCACCGGAGCCCCAGCATTTT
J: TRBJ1-5
V: TRBV29-1
size: NA
D: NA

CDR3: CASSLADGRGSLFF
DNA: TGCGCCAGCAGCTTGGCCGATGGGCGGGGTTCGTTGTTCTTC
J: TRBJ2-1
V: TRBV5-1
size: NA
D: NA

CDR3: CASSWQGAETQYF
DNA: TGCGCCAGCAGCTGGCAGGGTGCCGAGACCCAGTACTTC
J: TRBJ2-5
V: TRBV5-1
size: NA
D: NA

CDR3: CAWALGTYEQYF
DNA: TGTGCCTGGGCCTTAGGGACCTACGAGCAGTACTTC
J: TRBJ2-7
V: TRBV30
size: NA
D: NA

CDR3: CASSPGTGWTYEQYF
DNA: TGTGCCAGTAGTCCGGGGACAGGGTGGACCTACGAGCAGTACTTC
J: TRBJ2-7
V: TRBV19
size: NA
D: TRBD1

CDR3: CASSLEGQGEKLFF
DNA: TGCGCCAGCAGCTTGGAGGGACAGGGAGAAAAACTGTTTTTT
J: TRBJ1-4
V: TRBV5-1
size: NA
D: TRBD1

CDR3: CASRRGAQPQHF
DNA: TGTGCCAGCAGGCGGGGGGCTCAGCCCCAGCATTTT
J: TRBJ1-5
V: TRBV2
size: NA
D: NA